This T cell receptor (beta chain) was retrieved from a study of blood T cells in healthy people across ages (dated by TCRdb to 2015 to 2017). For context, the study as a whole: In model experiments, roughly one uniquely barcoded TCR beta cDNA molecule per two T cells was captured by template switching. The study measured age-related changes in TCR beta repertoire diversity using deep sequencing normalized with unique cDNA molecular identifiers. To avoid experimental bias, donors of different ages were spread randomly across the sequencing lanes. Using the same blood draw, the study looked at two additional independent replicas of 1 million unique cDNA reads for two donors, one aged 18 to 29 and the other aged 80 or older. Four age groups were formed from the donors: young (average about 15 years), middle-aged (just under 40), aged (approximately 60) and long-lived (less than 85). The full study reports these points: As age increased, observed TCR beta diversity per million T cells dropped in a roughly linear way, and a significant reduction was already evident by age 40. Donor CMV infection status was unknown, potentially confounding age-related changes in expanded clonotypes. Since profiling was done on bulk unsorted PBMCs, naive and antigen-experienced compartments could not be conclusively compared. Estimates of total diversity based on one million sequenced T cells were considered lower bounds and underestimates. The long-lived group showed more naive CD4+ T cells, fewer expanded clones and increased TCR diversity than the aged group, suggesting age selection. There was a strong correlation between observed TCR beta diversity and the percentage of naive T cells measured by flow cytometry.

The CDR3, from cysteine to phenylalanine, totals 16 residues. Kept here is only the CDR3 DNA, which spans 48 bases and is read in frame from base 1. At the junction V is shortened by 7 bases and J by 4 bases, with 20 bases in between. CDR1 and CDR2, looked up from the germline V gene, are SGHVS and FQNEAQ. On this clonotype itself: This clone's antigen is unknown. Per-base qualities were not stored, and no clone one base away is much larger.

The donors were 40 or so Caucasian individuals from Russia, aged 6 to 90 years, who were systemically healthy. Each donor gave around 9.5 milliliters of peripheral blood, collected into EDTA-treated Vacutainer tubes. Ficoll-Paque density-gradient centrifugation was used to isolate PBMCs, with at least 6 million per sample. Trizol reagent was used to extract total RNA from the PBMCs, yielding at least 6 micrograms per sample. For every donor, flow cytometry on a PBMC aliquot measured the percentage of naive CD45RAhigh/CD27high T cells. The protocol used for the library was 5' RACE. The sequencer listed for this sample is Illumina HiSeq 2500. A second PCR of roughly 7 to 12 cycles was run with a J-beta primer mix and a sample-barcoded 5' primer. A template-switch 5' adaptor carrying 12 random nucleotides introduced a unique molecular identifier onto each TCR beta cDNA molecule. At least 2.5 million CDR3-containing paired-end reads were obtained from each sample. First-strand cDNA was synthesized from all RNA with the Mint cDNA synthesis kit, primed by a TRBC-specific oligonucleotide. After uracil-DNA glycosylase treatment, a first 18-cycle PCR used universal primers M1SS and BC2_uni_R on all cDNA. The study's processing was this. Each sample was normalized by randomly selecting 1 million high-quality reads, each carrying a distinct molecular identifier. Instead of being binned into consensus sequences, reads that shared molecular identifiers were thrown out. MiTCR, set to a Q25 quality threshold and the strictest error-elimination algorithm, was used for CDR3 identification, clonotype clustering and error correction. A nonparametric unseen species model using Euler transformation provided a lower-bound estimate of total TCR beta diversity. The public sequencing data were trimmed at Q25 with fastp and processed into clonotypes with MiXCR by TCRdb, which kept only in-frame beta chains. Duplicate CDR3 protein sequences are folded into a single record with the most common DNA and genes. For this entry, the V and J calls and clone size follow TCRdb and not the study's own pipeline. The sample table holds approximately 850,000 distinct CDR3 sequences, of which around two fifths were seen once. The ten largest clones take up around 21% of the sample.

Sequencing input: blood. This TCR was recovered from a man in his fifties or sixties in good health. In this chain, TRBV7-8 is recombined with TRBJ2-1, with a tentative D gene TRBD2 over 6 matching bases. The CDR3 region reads CASTPGGGTSYNEQFF. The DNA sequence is TGTGCCAGCACCCCAGGTGGAGGGACCAGTTACAATGAGCAGTTCTTC. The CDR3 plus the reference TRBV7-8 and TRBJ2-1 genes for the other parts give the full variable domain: GAGVSQSPRYKVAKRGQDVALRCDPISGHVSLFWYQQALGQGPEFLTYFQNEAQLDKSGLPSDRFFAERPEGSVSTLKIQRTQQEDSAVYLCASTPGGGTSYNEQFFGPGTRLTVL.